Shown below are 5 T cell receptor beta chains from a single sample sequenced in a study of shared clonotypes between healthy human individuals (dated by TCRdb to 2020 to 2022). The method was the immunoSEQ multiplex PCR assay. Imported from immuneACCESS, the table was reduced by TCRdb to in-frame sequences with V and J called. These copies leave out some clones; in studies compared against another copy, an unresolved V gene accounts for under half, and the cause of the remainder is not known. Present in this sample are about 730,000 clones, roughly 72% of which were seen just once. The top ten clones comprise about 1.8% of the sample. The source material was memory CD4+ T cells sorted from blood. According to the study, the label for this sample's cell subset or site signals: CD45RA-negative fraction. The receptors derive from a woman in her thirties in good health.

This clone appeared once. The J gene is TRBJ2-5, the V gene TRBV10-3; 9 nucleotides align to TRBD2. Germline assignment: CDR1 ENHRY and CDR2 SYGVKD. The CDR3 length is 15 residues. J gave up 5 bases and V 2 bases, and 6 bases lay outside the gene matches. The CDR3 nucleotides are TGTGCCATCAGTGAGGTTAGCGGGAGTACGGAGACCCAGTACTTC. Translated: CAISEVSGSTETQYF.

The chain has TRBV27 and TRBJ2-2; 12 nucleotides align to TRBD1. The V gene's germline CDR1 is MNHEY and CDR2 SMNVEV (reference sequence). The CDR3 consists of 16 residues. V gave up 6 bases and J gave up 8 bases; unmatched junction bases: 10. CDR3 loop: CASSYSRDRGHGELFF. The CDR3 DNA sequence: TGTGCCAGCAGCTATAGCCGGGACAGGGGGCATGGGGAGCTGTTTTTT.

DNA of the CDR3: TGTGCCAGCCGAGCGGGGGCCCTCTACGAGCAGTACTTC. The encoded protein is CASRAGALYEQYF. V is TRBV6-9 and J is TRBJ2-7; 8 bases are shared with TRBD2. CDR3 length equals 13 residues. The trim removed 8 bases at V and 3 bases at J, leaving 6 bases unmatched. Germline V gene sequence: CDR1 MNHGY, CDR2 SVAAGI.

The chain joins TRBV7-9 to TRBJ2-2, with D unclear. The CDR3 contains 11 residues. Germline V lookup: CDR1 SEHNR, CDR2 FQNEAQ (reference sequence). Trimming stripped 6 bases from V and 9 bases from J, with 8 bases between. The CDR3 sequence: CASRILRELFF. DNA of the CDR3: TGTGCCAGCAGGATACTTCGGGAGCTGTTTTTT.

CDR3 sequence reads: CASSSPGQGGELFF. The CDR3 bases are TGTGCCAGCAGTTCCCCGGGACAGGGTGGGGAACTGTTTTTT. This chain joins TRBV28 and TRBJ1-4, with TRBD1 identical over 9 bases. Germline V CDR1 and CDR2: MDHEN, SYDVKM. V dropped 4 bases and J dropped 12; count of bases not matched to a gene: 9. The CDR3 contains 14 residues.